The entry that follows covers one T cell receptor beta chain sequence. The antigen remains undetermined. The protocol was immunoSEQ multiplex PCR, while the TCRdb copy is restricted to in-frame clones and leaves out a portion. The sample lists some 120,000 clones, 92% occurring once. The data originate from a study of T cell responses to AZD1222 COVID-19 vaccine. Study-level findings and limits: Vaccine-related CD4 TCRs covered spike, predominating at 160-218 and 743-854. Nearly half of unique spike-specific TCRs reportedly avoided B.1.351 and B.1.1.7 mutated regions. Recipients of AZD1222 seropositive at baseline numbered only 6 or 7.

J gave up 8 bases and V 4 bases, and 6 bases lay outside the gene matches. This CDR3 comprises 14 residues. Germline loops: CDR1 MNHEY, CDR2 SVGAGI. Pooling of second doses given at about 4 or about 12 weeks was done. The genes are TRBV6-5 and TRBJ2-1, with TRBD2 identical over 9 bases. The source is an adult who received the AZD1222 COVID-19 vaccine. Material: peripheral blood, obtained 28 days after the second AZD1222 dose. CDR3 protein: CASSFAGGPDEQFF. The CDR3 DNA follows: TGTGCCAGCAGTTTTGCGGGGGGGCCGGATGAGCAGTTCTTC.